This T cell receptor beta chain was sequenced in a study of T cells in Graves' hyperthyroidism and ophthalmopathy (dated by TCRdb to between 2019 and 2020). About the full investigation: Peripheral blood samples were taken at the time of initial diagnosis, prior to any treatment. A discovery cohort of about 95 patients, 43 with Graves' ophthalmopathy and more than 55 with stable Graves' hyperthyroidism, was used to find distinguishing TCR V-J signatures. Prospective prediction of ophthalmopathy was tested in an independent validation cohort of 18 to 20 hyperthyroidism patients and approximately 17 patients who later progressed to ophthalmopathy. The 75 to 100 discovery patients were divided at random into training and test sets in a 7:3 ratio. In about 6 Graves' hyperthyroidism patients, the study also compared T-cell repertoires from thyroid tissue with T-cell repertoires from blood. After blood sampling, hyperthyroidism patients were treated with methimazole at a starting dose of 30 mg daily, and ophthalmopathy patients were treated with high-dose intravenous methylprednisolone. The paper describes TCR Vbeta CDR3 sequencing of 120 to 150 peripheral blood samples, made up of fewer than 50 ophthalmopathy patients, around 73 hyperthyroidism patients and about 17 progressor patients. The full study reports these points: No statistical method was used to fix the sample size in advance, and group allocation was not hidden from the investigators. In validation, the model predicted progression to ophthalmopathy a median of about 5.9 months before onset, with about 71% sensitivity and almost 75% specificity. A model built on a 13 V-J signature distinguished ophthalmopathy from stable hyperthyroidism, reaching 87.88% sensitivity and 81.08% specificity in cross-validation and 80%/75% in testing. Blood samples also contained most of the expanded thyroid clonotypes (frequency above 0.001), which suggests that blood repertoires may reflect thyroid immune responses.

TCR beta CDR3 regions were amplified from RNA transcripts. For the first round of RT-PCR on the TCR CDR3, the HTBI primer set was used together with the Qiagen OneStep RT-PCR kit. Libraries were constructed in a second round of multiplex PCR, after which size selection and purification were performed. Libraries were sequenced paired-end with 100 bp reads on an Illumina HiSeq2000. The source study handled its data this way. Raw data were processed with SOAPnuke, discarding reads with adapters, uncalled bases, mean Phred below 15, or no exact constant-primer or identifier match. High-quality paired reads were merged with COPE v1.2.5, and unique nucleotide sequences were defined as clonotypes. MiTCR v1.1 was used to align the clonotypes against IMGT TRBV, TRBD and TRBJ reference segments. Only V-J combinations with frequency above 0.0001, covering about 99% of repertoires, were analysed. The TCS score was defined as the ratio of F50 (clonal expansion) to E x V (chaos), calculated using BLOSUM62-based TCRdist between CDR3 peptides within each V-J. Welch's t-statistics and random forest reduced roughly 540 V-J features to about 13, which were used in a naive Bayes classifier (R e1071). The similarity between thyroid and blood repertoires was quantified using the Morisita-Horn index. TCRdb took the public reads, trimmed them with fastp at Q25, ran MiXCR for clone calling and kept in-frame beta chains. Every distinct CDR3 protein forms one entry, paired with its most common genes and DNA. Clone size and V and J calls follow TCRdb, not the original study. The table for this sample lists fewer than 750,000 distinct CDR3 sequences; roughly 14% of them were counted only once. The ten top clones hold roughly 4.5% of the sample.

This clonotype was counted at least ten times. The specificity of this receptor is unknown. Base qualities are not recorded, but no much larger clone differs from it by a single base. Ophthalmopathy patients had moderately to severely active disease, Clinical Activity Score of at least 3, NOSPECS grade of at least 4, and duration under 3 months. Patients with uncontrolled infections, other autoimmune diseases, pregnancy or lactation were excluded. Diagnoses relied on clinical symptoms, serum thyroxine and TRAb, thyroid ultrasound and orbital computed tomography. Ficoll-Paque density gradient centrifugation was used to isolate PBMCs from around 10 ml of fresh peripheral blood. Total RNA was extracted with Trizol reagent, and quality was checked on an Agilent 2100 Bioanalyzer. The sequence came from a woman between 40 and 50 years old with Graves' ophthalmopathy. Sequenced material: blood.

The CDR3 corresponds to CASSLRPMGGGYEQYF. DNA sequence: TGTGCCAGCAGCTTACGTCCCATGGGAGGGGGCTACGAGCAGTACTTC. The chain employs TRBV11-3 and TRBJ2-7; matching of 7 bases hints at TRBD2 as the D gene. The CDR3 runs 16 amino acids, cysteine and phenylalanine included. The entry retains the CDR3 DNA only, 48 bases that are in frame from base 1. Deletion took 2 bases off V and 3 bases off J, with a span of 17 bases between the germline ends. The germline V gene yields SGHNT for CDR1 and YENEEA for CDR2.